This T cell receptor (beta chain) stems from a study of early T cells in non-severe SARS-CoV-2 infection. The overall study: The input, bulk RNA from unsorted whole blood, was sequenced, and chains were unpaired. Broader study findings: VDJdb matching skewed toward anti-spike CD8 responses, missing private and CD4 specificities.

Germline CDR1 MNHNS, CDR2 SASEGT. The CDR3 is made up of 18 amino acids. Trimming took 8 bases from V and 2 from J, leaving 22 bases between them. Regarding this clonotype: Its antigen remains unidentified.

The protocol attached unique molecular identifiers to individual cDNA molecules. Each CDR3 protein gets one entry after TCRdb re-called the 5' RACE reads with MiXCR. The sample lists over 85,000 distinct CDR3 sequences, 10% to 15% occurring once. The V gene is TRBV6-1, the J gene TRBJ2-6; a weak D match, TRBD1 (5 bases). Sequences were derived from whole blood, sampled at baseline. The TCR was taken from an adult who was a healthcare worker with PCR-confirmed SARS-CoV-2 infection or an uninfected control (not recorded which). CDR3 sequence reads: CASGKQEFPSTGANVLTF. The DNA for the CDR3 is TGTGCCAGCGGAAAACAGGAGTTCCCCTCCACTGGGGCCAACGTCCTGACTTTC.